This T cell receptor (beta chain) was documented in a study of T cell changes during pregnancy in multiple sclerosis. Sequencing was performed with immunoSEQ multiplex PCR; in TCRdb, only in-frame clones are kept and a portion is missing. The sample has roughly 50,000 clones, roughly 92% seen once. Sequenced here: CD4+ T cells from peripheral blood mononuclear cells, sampled in the third trimester of pregnancy. This receptor was identified in a female donor with multiple sclerosis, enrolled in a pregnancy study.

CDR3 DNA sequence: TGTGCCAGCAGCTTAGATCCAGTTACCTACGAGCAGTACTTC. Translating it yields CASSLDPVTYEQYF. The chain is built from TRBV7-2 and TRBJ2-7; D is unresolved. The V gene lost 1 base and the J gene lost 2 bases, with 9 bases spanning the gap. The CDR3 consists of 14 residues. Germline V gene data show CDR1 as SGHTA and CDR2 as FQGNSA. Full variable domain (outside the CDR3, taken from reference TRBV7-2 and TRBJ2-7): GAGVSQSPSNKVTEKGKDVELRCDPISGHTALYWYRQSLGQGLEFLIYFQGNSAPDKSGLPSDRFSAERTGGSVSTLTIQRTQQEDSAVYLCASSLDPVTYEQYFGPGTRLTVT.